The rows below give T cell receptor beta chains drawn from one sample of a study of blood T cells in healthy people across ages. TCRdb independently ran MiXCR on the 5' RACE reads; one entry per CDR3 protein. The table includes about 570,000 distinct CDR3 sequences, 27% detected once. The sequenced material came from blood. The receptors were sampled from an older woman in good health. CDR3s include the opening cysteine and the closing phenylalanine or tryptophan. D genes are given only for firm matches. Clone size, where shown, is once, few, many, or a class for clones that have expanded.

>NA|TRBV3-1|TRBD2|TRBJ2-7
CASSASGADYEQYF
TGTGCCAGCAGCGCGAGCGGGGCTGACTACGAGCAGTACTTC
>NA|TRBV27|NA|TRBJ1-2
CASSRLVGGREYGYTF
TGTGCCAGCAGCCGCCTAGTAGGAGGTAGAGAATATGGCTACACCTTC
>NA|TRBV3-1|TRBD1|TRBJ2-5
CASSQDRGTGLQEAQYF
TGTGCCAGCAGCCAAGATCGCGGGACAGGGCTCCAAGAGGCCCAGTACTTC
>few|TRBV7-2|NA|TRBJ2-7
CTSSLYYEQYF
TGTACCAGCAGCTTATATTACGAGCAGTACTTC
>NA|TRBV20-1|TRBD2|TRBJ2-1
CSLGGGSYNEQFF
TGCAGCCTCGGGGGGGGCTCCTACAATGAGCAGTTCTTC
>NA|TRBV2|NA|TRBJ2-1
CASSESGPEQFF
TGTGCCAGCAGTGAATCGGGTCCAGAGCAGTTCTTC
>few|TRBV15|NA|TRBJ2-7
CATSRSHGRSYEQYF
TGTGCCACCAGCAGAAGTCACGGGCGCTCCTACGAGCAGTACTTC
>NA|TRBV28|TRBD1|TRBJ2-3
CASRTGNTDTQYF
TGTGCCAGCCGGACAGGCAACACAGATACGCAGTATTTT
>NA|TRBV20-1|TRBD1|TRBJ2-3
CSARGPGGLTDTQYF
TGCAGTGCCAGGGGGCCAGGGGGCTTAACAGATACGCAGTATTTT
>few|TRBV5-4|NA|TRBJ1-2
CASSLAGGVDRYTF
TGTGCCAGCAGTTTGGCCGGTGGTGTCGATCGCTACACCTTC
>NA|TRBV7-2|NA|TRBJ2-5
CASSPAAQETQYF
TGTGCCAGCAGCCCCGCCGCGCAAGAGACCCAGTACTTC
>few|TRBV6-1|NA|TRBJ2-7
CASFDHSYPGFEQYF
TGTGCCAGCTTCGATCACAGTTATCCAGGGTTCGAGCAGTACTTC
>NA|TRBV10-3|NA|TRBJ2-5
CAISAAGTETQYF
TGTGCCATCAGTGCGGCGGGGACAGAGACCCAGTACTTC
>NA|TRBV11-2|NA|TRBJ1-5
CASSPQGAFQPQHF
TGTGCCAGCAGCCCGCAAGGGGCGTTTCAGCCCCAGCATTTT
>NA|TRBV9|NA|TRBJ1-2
CASSATGKTNYGYTF
TGTGCCAGCAGCGCGACAGGAAAAACTAACTATGGCTACACCTTC
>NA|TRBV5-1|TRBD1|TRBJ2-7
CASSYRTGEETLSYEQYF
TGCGCCAGCAGCTACAGGACAGGCGAAGAAACTCTATCCTACGAGCAGTACTTC
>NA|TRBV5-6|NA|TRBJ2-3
CASNSGTVGGDTQYF
TGTGCCAGCAACAGTGGGACTGTCGGGGGCGATACGCAGTATTTT
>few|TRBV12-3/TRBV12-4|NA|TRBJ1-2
CACSLFLNYGYTF
TGTGCCTGTAGCCTTTTCCTTAACTATGGCTACACCTTC
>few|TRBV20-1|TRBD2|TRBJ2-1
CSARPSGTQFF
TGCAGTGCTAGACCGAGCGGGACGCAGTTCTTC
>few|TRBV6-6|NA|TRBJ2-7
CASSASTTQGYEQYF
TGTGCCAGCAGCGCTTCAACCACCCAGGGCTACGAGCAGTACTTC
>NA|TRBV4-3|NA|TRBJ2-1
CASSQDGMARREQFF
TGCGCCAGCAGCCAAGACGGTATGGCCCGCCGGGAGCAGTTCTTC
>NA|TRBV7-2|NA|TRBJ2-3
CASSPPKEQKGDTQYF
TGTGCCAGCAGCCCCCCGAAGGAGCAAAAGGGGGATACGCAGTATTTT
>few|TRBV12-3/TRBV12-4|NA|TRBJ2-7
CASSLQTGVSYEQYF
TGTGCCAGCAGTTTGCAGACGGGGGTCTCCTACGAGCAGTACTTC
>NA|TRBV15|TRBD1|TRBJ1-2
CATSKGQGANHGYTF
TGTGCCACCAGCAAGGGACAGGGGGCAAATCATGGCTACACCTTC
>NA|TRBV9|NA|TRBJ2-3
CASSPQGDTQYF
TGTGCCAGCAGCCCGCAGGGAGATACGCAGTATTTT
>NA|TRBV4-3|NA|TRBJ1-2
CASSQDLREAGGYTF
TGCGCCAGCAGCCAAGATCTCCGGGAGGCTGGGGGCTACACCTTC
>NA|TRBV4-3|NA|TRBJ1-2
CASSQDLNSHKYGYTF
TGCGCCAGCAGCCAAGATCTGAACAGTCATAAATATGGCTACACCTTC
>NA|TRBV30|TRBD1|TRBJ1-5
CAWSKDRGGWPQHF
TGTGCCTGGAGTAAAGACAGGGGTGGATGGCCCCAGCATTTT
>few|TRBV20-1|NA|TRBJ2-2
CSALRGNTGELFF
TGCAGTGCCCTCCGGGGGAACACCGGGGAGCTGTTTTTT
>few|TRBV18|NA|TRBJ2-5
CASSRSTGQETQYF
TGTGCCAGCTCACGGTCCACTGGGCAAGAGACCCAGTACTTC
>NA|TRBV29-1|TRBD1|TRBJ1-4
CSAGQGGSTNEKLFF
TGCAGCGCCGGACAGGGAGGGTCAACTAATGAAAAACTGTTTTTT
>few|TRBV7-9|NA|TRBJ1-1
CASSPRGARNTEAFF
TGTGCCAGCAGCCCGAGAGGGGCGAGGAACACTGAAGCTTTCTTT
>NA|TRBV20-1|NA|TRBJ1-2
CSARVTGYGYTF
TGCAGTGCTAGAGTTACCGGTTATGGCTACACCTTC
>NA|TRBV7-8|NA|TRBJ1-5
CASSPGTGMGAQHF
TGTGCCAGCAGCCCTGGGACCGGGATGGGGGCCCAGCATTTT
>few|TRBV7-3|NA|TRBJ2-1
CASSSSVSYNEQFF
TGTGCCAGCAGCTCTAGCGTGTCCTACAATGAGCAGTTCTTC
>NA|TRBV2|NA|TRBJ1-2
CASSATAGHTF
TGTGCCAGCAGTGCCACCGCGGGCCACACCTTC
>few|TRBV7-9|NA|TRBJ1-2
CASSGGTTNGYTF
TGTGCCAGCAGCGGCGGGACAACAAATGGCTACACCTTC
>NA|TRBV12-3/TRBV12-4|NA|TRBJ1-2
CASSSGNSVFYGYTF
TGTGCCAGCAGTTCAGGGAACAGCGTCTTCTATGGCTACACCTTC
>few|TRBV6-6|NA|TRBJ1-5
CASSYRRDQPQHF
TGTGCCAGCAGTTACAGACGAGATCAGCCCCAGCATTTT
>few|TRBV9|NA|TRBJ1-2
CASSVTPNSGYTF
TGTGCCAGCAGCGTAACACCAAATAGTGGCTACACCTTC
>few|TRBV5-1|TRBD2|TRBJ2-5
CASSGGIIAGDETQYF
TGCGCCAGCAGCGGAGGCATTATAGCGGGAGACGAGACCCAGTACTTC
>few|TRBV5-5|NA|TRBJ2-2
CASSFNMATNTGELFF
TGTGCCAGCAGCTTTAATATGGCGACTAACACCGGGGAGCTGTTTTTT
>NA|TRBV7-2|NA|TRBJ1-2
CASSAAGEAGYTF
TGTGCCAGCAGCGCAGCTGGAGAAGCTGGCTACACCTTC
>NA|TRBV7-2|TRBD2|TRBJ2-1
CASSLDGGSGGRNEQFF
TGTGCCAGCAGCTTAGATGGTGGTAGCGGGGGTCGTAATGAGCAGTTCTTC
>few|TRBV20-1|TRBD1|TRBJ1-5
CSARGPGTGYAFQPQHF
TGCAGTGCTAGAGGACCGGGGACAGGGTACGCTTTTCAGCCCCAGCATTTT
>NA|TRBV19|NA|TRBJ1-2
CARRGWPYGYTF
TGTGCCAGGAGGGGGTGGCCCTATGGCTACACCTTC
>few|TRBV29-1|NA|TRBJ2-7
CSVDRAGAPYEQYF
TGCAGCGTTGACAGGGCAGGGGCTCCCTACGAGCAGTACTTC
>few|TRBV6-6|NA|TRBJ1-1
CASSRGMSNTEAFF
TGTGCCAGCAGCAGAGGGATGTCGAACACTGAAGCTTTCTTT
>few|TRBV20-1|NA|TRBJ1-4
CSVGTVNEKLFF
TGCAGTGTCGGAACAGTTAATGAAAAACTGTTTTTT
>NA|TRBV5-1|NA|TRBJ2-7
CASSSGQPGPYEQYF
TGCGCCAGCAGCTCAGGACAGCCAGGTCCCTACGAGCAGTACTTC
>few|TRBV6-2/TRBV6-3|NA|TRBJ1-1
CATLGGLNTEAFF
TGTGCCACTCTCGGGGGGTTGAACACTGAAGCTTTCTTT
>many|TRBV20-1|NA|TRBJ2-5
CSARRGGETQYF
TGCAGTGCCCGCCGGGGCGGGGAGACCCAGTACTTC
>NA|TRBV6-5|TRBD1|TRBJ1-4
CASSPGQRNEKLFF
TGTGCCAGCAGCCCGGGACAGCGCAATGAAAAACTGTTTTTT
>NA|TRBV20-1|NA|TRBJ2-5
CSATKRGGETQYF
TGCAGTGCTACGAAACGGGGAGGAGAGACCCAGTACTTC
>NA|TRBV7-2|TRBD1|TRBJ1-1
CASSHRGTQNTEAFF
TGTGCCAGCAGCCACAGGGGGACCCAGAACACTGAAGCTTTCTTT